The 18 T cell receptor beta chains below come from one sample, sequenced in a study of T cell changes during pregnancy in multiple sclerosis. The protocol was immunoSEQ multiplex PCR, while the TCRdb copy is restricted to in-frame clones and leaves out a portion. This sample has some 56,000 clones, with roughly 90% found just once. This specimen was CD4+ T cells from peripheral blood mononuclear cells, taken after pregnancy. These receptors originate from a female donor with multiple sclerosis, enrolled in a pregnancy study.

CDR3 sequence: CASSLSAGQGRNQPQHF. Written as DNA, the CDR3 is TGTGCCAGCAGCTTGAGTGCAGGACAGGGAAGGAATCAGCCCCAGCATTTT. V is TRBV5-4 and J is TRBJ1-5; 8 bases are shared with TRBD1. Germline V gene sequence: CDR1 SGHNT, CDR2 YYREEE (reference sequence). CDR3 length: 17 amino acids. The trim removed 1 base at V and 4 bases at J, leaving 10 bases unmatched.

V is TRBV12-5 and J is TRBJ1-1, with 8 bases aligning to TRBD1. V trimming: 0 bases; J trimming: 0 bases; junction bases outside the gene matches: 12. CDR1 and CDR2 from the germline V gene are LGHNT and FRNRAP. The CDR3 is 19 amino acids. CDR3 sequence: CASGLVARGLQLMNTEAFF. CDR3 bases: TGTGCTAGTGGTTTGGTTGCCAGGGGGCTGCAACTTATGAACACTGAAGCTTTCTTT. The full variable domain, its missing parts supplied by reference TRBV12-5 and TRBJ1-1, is DARVTQTPRHKVTEMGQEVTMRCQPILGHNTVFWYRQTMMQGLELLAYFRNRAPLDDSGMPKDRFSAEMPDATLATLKIQPSEPRDSAVYFCASGLVARGLQLMNTEAFFGQGTRLTVV.

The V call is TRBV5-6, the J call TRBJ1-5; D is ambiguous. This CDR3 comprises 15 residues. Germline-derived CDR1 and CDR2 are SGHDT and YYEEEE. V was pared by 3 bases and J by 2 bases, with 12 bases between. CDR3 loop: CASSSAGNRNQPQHF. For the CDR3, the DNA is TGTGCCAGCAGCTCGGCGGGGAATCGCAATCAGCCCCAGCATTTT.

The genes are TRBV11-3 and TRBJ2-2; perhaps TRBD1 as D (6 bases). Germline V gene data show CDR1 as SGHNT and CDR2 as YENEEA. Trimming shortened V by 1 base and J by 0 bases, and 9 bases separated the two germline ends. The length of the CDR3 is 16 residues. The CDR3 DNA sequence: TGTGCCAGCAGCTTAGGAAGGGGGTCGAACACCGGGGAGCTGTTTTTT. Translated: CASSLGRGSNTGELFF.

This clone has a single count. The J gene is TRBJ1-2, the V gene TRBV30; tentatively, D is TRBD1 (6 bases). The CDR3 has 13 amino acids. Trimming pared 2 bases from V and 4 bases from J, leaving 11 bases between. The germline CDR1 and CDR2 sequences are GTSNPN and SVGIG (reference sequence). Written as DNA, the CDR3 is TGTGCCTGGAGTAGAGAGGGGGTCTATGGCTACACCTTC. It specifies CAWSREGVYGYTF.

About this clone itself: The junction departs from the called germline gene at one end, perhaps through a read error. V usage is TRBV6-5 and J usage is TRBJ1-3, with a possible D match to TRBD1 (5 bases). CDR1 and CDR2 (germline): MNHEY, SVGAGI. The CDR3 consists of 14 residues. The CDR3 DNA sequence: TGTGCCACCAGTCTCGGGGGCTCTGGAAACACCATATATTTT. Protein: CATSLGGSGNTIYF.

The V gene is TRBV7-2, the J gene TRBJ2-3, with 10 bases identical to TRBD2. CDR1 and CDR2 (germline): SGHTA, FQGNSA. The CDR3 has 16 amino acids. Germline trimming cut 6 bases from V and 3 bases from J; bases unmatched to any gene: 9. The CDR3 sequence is CASSSQRGGFTDTQYF. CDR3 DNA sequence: TGTGCCAGCAGTTCTCAGCGGGGGGGCTTTACAGATACGCAGTATTTT.

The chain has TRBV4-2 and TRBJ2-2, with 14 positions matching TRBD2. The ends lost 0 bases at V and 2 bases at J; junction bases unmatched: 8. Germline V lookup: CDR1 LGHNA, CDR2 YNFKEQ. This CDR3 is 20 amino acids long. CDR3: CASSQDGGTSGGENTGELFF. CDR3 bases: TGTGCCAGCAGCCAAGATGGGGGGACTAGCGGGGGAGAAAACACCGGGGAGCTGTTTTTT.

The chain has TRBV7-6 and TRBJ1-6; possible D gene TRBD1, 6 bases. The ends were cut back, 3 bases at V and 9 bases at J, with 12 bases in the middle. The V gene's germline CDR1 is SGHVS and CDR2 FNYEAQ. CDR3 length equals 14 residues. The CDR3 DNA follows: TGTGCCAGCAGCTTGGGGGCCGCGGGTTCACCCCTCCACTTT. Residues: CASSLGAAGSPLHF.

Here the CDR3 DNA reads TGTGCCAGCAGCTTATCCACAGTCCCGAACACTGAAGCTTTCTTT. This sequence encodes CASSLSTVPNTEAFF. V and J are TRBV7-3 and TRBJ1-1; D is ambiguous. Germline values: CDR1 SGHTA, CDR2 FQGTGA. This CDR3 comprises 15 residues. V was shortened by 2 bases and J by 1 base, with 11 bases between the two germline ends.

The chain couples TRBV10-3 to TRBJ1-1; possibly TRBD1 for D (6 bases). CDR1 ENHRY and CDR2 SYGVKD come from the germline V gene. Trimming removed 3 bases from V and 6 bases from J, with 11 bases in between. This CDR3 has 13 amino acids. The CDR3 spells CAISDSQGPEAFF. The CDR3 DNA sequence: TGTGCCATCAGTGATTCACAGGGCCCTGAAGCTTTCTTT.

Here the CDR3 DNA reads TGTGCCAGCAGCCCTCTAGCGGGGACTAGCACAGATACGCAGTATTTT. Translated, it gives CASSPLAGTSTDTQYF. V and J are TRBV7-2 and TRBJ2-3; TRBD2 agrees at 9 bases. The junction had 6 bases not matched to a gene; V was cut back by 5 bases and J by 0 bases. Germline CDR1 is SGHTA and CDR2 is FQGNSA. This CDR3 contains 16 residues.

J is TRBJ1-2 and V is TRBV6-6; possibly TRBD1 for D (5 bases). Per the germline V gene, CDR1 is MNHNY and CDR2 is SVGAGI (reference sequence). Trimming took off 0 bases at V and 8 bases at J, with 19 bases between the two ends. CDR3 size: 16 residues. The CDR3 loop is CASSYSIRTLGGGYTF. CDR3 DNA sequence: TGTGCCAGCAGTTACTCGATCAGGACACTAGGAGGGGGCTACACCTTC.

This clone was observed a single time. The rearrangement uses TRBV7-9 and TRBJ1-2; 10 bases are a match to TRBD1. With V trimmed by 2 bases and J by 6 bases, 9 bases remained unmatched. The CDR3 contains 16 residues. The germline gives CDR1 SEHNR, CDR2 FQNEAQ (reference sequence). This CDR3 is CASSLLHRTGGNGYTF. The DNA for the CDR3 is TGTGCCAGCAGCTTACTTCATCGGACAGGGGGAAATGGCTACACCTTC.

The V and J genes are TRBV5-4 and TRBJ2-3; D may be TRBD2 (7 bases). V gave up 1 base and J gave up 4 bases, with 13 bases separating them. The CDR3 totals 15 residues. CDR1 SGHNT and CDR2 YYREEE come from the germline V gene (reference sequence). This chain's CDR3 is CASSLSGGGADTQYF. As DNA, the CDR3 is TGTGCCAGCAGCTTGAGTGGCGGGGGCGCAGATACGCAGTATTTT.

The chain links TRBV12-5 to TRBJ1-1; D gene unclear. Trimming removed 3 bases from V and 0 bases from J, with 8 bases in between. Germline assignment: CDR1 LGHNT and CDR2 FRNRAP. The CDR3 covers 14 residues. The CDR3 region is CASGLYGMNTEAFF. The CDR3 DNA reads TGTGCTAGTGGTTTATACGGGATGAACACTGAAGCTTTCTTT.

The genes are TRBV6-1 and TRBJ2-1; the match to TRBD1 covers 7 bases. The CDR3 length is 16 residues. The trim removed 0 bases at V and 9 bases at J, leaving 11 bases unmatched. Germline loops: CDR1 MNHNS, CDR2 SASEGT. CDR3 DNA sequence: TGTGCCAGCAGTGAAGCTGGCCGACAGGGCATCGGTGAGCAGTTCTTC. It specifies CASSEAGRQGIGEQFF.

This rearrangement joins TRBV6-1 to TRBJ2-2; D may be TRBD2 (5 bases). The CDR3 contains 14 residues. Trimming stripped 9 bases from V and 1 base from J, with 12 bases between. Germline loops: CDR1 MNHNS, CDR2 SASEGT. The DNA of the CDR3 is TGTGCCAGTTCTGTGGAGGAGAACACCGGGGAGCTGTTTTTT. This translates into CASSVEENTGELFF.